The 27 T cell receptor beta chains given below trace back to one sample, sequenced in a study of blood T cell repertoires in COVID-19. Sequenced by immunoSEQ multiplex PCR; TCRdb stores in-frame clones only, minus some. In the table there are approximately 190,000 clones, around 84% of which are singletons. Sample: peripheral blood. All receptors come from a human donor in a cohort sampled during active COVID-19.

The rearrangement uses TRBV5-1 and TRBJ2-5; D perhaps matches TRBD1 (6 bases). CDR3 length: 14 amino acids. The V gene's germline CDR1 is SGHRS and CDR2 YFSETQ. V lost 0 bases and J 4 bases, leaving 10 bases between the germline ends. CDR3 amino acids: CASSLEAGVETQYF. CDR3 coding DNA: TGCGCCAGCAGCTTGGAGGCAGGGGTAGAGACCCAGTACTTC.

The chain has TRBV20-1 and TRBJ1-2, with 8 bases identical to TRBD1. The CDR3 contains 14 residues. The V gene's germline CDR1 is DFQATT and CDR2 SNEGSKA (reference sequence). The ends lost 3 bases at V and 4 bases at J; junction bases unmatched: 7. The CDR3 DNA follows: TGCAGTGCTAGTAAGACAGGGGATGCCTATGGCTACACCTTC. This codes for CSASKTGDAYGYTF.

The chain uses TRBV28 and TRBJ1-1; no reliable D call. Deletions cut 3 bases from V and 3 bases from J, with 8 bases between. The CDR3 contains 13 residues. Germline loops: CDR1 MDHEN, CDR2 SYDVKM. CDR3 residues: CASSFFGDTEAFF. The CDR3 DNA reads as TGTGCCAGCAGTTTCTTTGGAGACACTGAAGCTTTCTTT.

V and J are TRBV7-3 and TRBJ2-3; maybe TRBD2 (7 bases). V lost 2 bases to trimming and J lost 0 bases, with 15 bases between them. Germline lookup yields CDR1 SGHTA and CDR2 FQGTGA. The CDR3 has 17 residues. The CDR3 region has the DNA TGTGCCAGCAGCTTAGCCAGCGGGACACCTAGCACAGATACGCAGTATTTT. It encodes CASSLASGTPSTDTQYF. Supplemented by reference TRBV7-3 and TRBJ2-3, the full variable domain reads GAGVSQTPSNKVTEKGKYVELRCDPISGHTALYWYRQSLGQGPEFLIYFQGTGAADDSGLPNDRFFAVRPEGSVSTLKIQRTERGDSAVYLCASSLASGTPSTDTQYFGPGTRLTVL.

This clone was seen once. V usage is TRBV6-6 and J usage is TRBJ1-4, with D possibly TRBD1 on 6 matching bases. This CDR3 comprises 17 residues. Germline loops: CDR1 MNHNY, CDR2 SVGAGI (reference sequence). Deletions cut 5 bases from V and 5 bases from J, with 21 bases between. In DNA form, the CDR3 reads TGTGCCAGCAGTCGGACCCTGGACAGAGACTTAAATGAAAAACTGTTTTTT. As protein: CASSRTLDRDLNEKLFF.

This chain joins TRBV6-4 and TRBJ2-2; 9 bases match TRBD2. Germline CDR1 and CDR2: MRHNA and SNTAGT. CDR3 length equals 16 residues. After removal of 4 bases from V and 2 bases from J, the junction contained 5 bases not matched to a gene. CDR3 protein: CASSVGTSLNTGELFF. The CDR3, as DNA: TGTGCCAGCAGTGTCGGGACTAGCCTCAACACCGGGGAGCTGTTTTTT.

The DNA of the CDR3 is TGTGCCAGCAGTCTTGGAGCGGGGGGCTACGAGCAGTACGTC. It encodes CASSLGAGGYEQYV. The rearrangement uses TRBV5-5 and TRBJ2-7, with 9 bases matching TRBD2. V lost 5 bases to trimming and J lost 3 bases; unmatched junction nucleotides: 6. Germline CDR1 and CDR2: SGHKS and YYEKEE (reference sequence). This CDR3 has 14 amino acids.

In its sample, this clone was seen a few times. The V call is TRBV20-1, the J call TRBJ1-1; weak D call: TRBD1 (6 bases). This CDR3 comprises 14 residues. CDR1 is DFQATT and CDR2 is SNEGSKA in the germline V gene (reference sequence). Between the trimmed V and J ends, which lost 3 bases and 3 bases, there was a span of 14 bases. The CDR3 sequence is CSASGGLRDTEAFF. In nucleotides, the CDR3 is TGCAGTGCTAGTGGGGGGCTGAGGGACACTGAAGCTTTCTTT.

This sequence joins TRBV7-8 and TRBJ1-6; D not resolved. CDR1 and CDR2 (germline): SGHVS, FQNEAQ. Between the trimmed V and J ends, which lost 2 bases and 2 bases, there was a span of 10 bases. There are 16 residues in the CDR3. Written as DNA, the CDR3 is TGTGCCAGCAGCTTATTCTCGGGAGCCTATAATTCACCCCTCCACTTT. Protein product: CASSLFSGAYNSPLHF.

In its sample, this clone was seen a few times. The rearrangement links TRBV4-2 to TRBJ2-1, with 10 nucleotides matching TRBD2. Germline loops: CDR1 LGHNA, CDR2 YNFKEQ. This CDR3 comprises 17 residues. Trimming removed 3 bases from V and 5 bases from J; junction bases left unmatched: 10. The CDR3 reads CASSHKRGGLFDNEQFF. CDR3 sequence (DNA): TGTGCCAGCAGCCACAAGCGGGGGGGCCTATTCGACAATGAGCAGTTCTTC.

The gene calls are TRBV28 and TRBJ1-2, with a tentative D call TRBD1 (6 bases). V lost 8 bases and J lost 8, with 15 bases in between. The CDR3 spans 12 residues. Germline-derived CDR1 and CDR2 are MDHEN and SYDVKM. The CDR3 DNA reads as TGTGCCAGCCGCTGGACAGAAGAAGGCTACACCTTC. Protein: CASRWTEEGYTF.

This clone appeared a single time. This sequence joins TRBV6-2 or TRBV6-3 and TRBJ1-5, with TRBD1 as a possible D gene (5 bases). The germline CDR1 and CDR2 sequences are MNHEY and SVGEGT. The CDR3 consists of 16 residues. V lost 6 bases and J lost 3, with 18 bases in between. This chain's CDR3 is CASSLARTGDNQPQHF. The CDR3 DNA follows: TGTGCCAGCAGCCTCGCCCGTACAGGAGACAATCAGCCCCAGCATTTT.

V usage is TRBV5-1 and J usage is TRBJ2-1; D may be TRBD2 (5 bases). Germline CDR1 reads SGHRS; CDR2 reads YFSETQ. The V end lost 1 base, the J end lost 3 bases, and 11 bases lay between the germline ends. The CDR3 runs 15 residues. In DNA, the CDR3 is TGCGCCAGCAGCTTGAGCGGTTACGGCTACAATGAGCAGTTCTTC. This encodes CASSLSGYGYNEQFF.

This rearrangement joins TRBV7-2 to TRBJ2-5, with 14 bases fitting TRBD2. Trimming at V came to 5 bases and at J to 4 bases, leaving 6 bases not matched to a gene. Germline loops: CDR1 SGHTA, CDR2 FQGNSA. There are 16 residues in the CDR3. CDR3 loop: CASSLGLAGVPETQYF. The CDR3 bases are TGTGCCAGCAGCCTGGGACTAGCGGGAGTCCCAGAGACCCAGTACTTC.

The chain has TRBV5-1 and TRBJ2-1; 11 nucleotides line up with TRBD1. The CDR3 totals 14 residues. Per germline, CDR1 SGHRS and CDR2 YFSETQ. J was trimmed by 6 bases and V by 5 bases; bases with no gene match: 4. The CDR3 region is CASRPGTGGNEQFF. CDR3 DNA: TGCGCCAGCAGACCCGGGACAGGGGGCAATGAGCAGTTCTTC.

The V gene is TRBV6-5, the J gene TRBJ2-7; the D is unclear. The CDR3 has 15 residues. Trimming shortened V by 0 bases and J by 3 bases, and 12 bases separated the two germline ends. From germline, CDR1 is MNHEY and CDR2 SVGAGI. The CDR3 loop is CASSYSKDTVYEQYV. CDR3 bases: TGTGCCAGCAGTTACTCGAAAGATACAGTCTACGAGCAGTACGTC.

The V and J genes are TRBV19 and TRBJ1-2; TRBD1 matches 8 bases. CDR3 length: 14 residues. Trimming took 7 bases from V and 2 from J; bases not matched to a gene: 6. CDR1 and CDR2 (germline): LNHDA, SQIVND (reference sequence). The DNA of the CDR3 is TGTGCCAGTATCCCGGGGACAGGAAACTATGGCTACACCTTC. This gives the protein CASIPGTGNYGYTF.

This chain uses TRBV15 with TRBJ2-5, with 12 bases fitting TRBD2. With 8 bases clipped from V and 4 bases from J, the junction kept 8 bases outside the gene matches. There are 15 residues in the CDR3. The germline gives CDR1 LNHNV, CDR2 YYDKDF (reference sequence). This chain's CDR3 is CATSIGLAGSETQYF. The CDR3 DNA is TGTGCCACCTCTATAGGACTAGCGGGATCAGAGACCCAGTACTTC.

The rearrangement joins TRBV20-1 to TRBJ2-7; D not certain. Germline CDR1 and CDR2: DFQATT and SNEGSKA (reference sequence). The CDR3 totals 11 residues. Trimming cost V 6 bases and J 6 bases, with 12 bases left between them. CDR3: CSAESRTEQYF. DNA of the CDR3: TGCAGTGCGGAGTCCCGAACCGAGCAGTACTTC.

The rearrangement uses TRBV18 and TRBJ2-7; 8 bases line up with TRBD1. The CDR3 sequence is 15 residues long. In germline, CDR1 is KGHSH, CDR2 LQKENI. The trim removed 3 bases at V and 2 bases at J, leaving 6 bases unmatched. This CDR3 reads CASSPSGGEAYEQYF. As DNA, the CDR3 is TGTGCCAGCTCACCCTCAGGGGGCGAAGCCTACGAGCAGTACTTC.

The chain links TRBV7-8 to TRBJ2-3; D unclear. The CDR3 runs 15 residues. From germline, CDR1 is SGHVS and CDR2 FQNEAQ. Trimming pared 5 bases from V and 2 bases from J, leaving 14 bases between. The chain's CDR3 is CASSTQTNPTDTQYF. CDR3 nucleotide sequence: TGTGCCAGCAGCACGCAAACTAACCCCACAGATACGCAGTATTTT.

This chain joins TRBV2 and TRBJ2-7; D is possibly TRBD1 (6 bases). The ends were cut back, 8 bases at V and 6 bases at J, with 14 bases in the middle. This CDR3 comprises 12 residues. Germline V lookup: CDR1 SNHLY, CDR2 FYNNEI. DNA for the CDR3: TGTGCCAGCTTACAGGGTTTCGGCGAGCAGTACTTC. It is translated as CASLQGFGEQYF.

This chain joins TRBV7-9 and TRBJ2-1, with 7 bases fitting TRBD2. The germline V gene encodes CDR1 SEHNR and CDR2 FQNEAQ (reference sequence). This CDR3 is built from 15 residues. Trimming removed 2 bases from V and 8 bases from J; junction bases left unmatched: 9. CDR3 DNA: TGTGCCAGCAGCTTAAGGTCTAGCGGATTGGATGAGCAGTTCTTC. Protein product: CASSLRSSGLDEQFF.

V is TRBV19 and J is TRBJ2-2, with D perhaps TRBD2 (6 bases). V was pared by 3 bases and J by 7 bases, with 9 bases between. The CDR3 loop spans 13 amino acids. Germline loops: CDR1 LNHDA, CDR2 SQIVND (reference sequence). Written as DNA, the CDR3 is TGTGCCAGTAGTATTTGGGGGGTCGGGGAGCTGTTTTTT. Protein sequence: CASSIWGVGELFF.

CDR3 in amino acids: CASSQPPQDEQFF. The CDR3 DNA sequence: TGTGCCAGCAGCCAACCGCCCCAGGATGAGCAGTTCTTC. The chain is built from TRBV3-1 (or the pseudogene TRBV3-2) and TRBJ2-1; no reliable D call. The CDR3 runs 13 residues. Trimming cost V 2 bases and J 8 bases, with 10 bases left between them. CDR1 and CDR2 (germline): LGHDT, YNNKEL (reference sequence).

The chain links TRBV5-1 to TRBJ2-1; TRBD2 might be the D (5 bases). The CDR3 loop spans 15 amino acids. The germline V and J ends were trimmed by 3 bases and 0 bases, with 10 bases remaining between them. Germline values: CDR1 SGHRS, CDR2 YFSETQ. The CDR3 sequence is CASSSRVNSYNEQFF. The CDR3 bases are TGCGCCAGCAGCTCGAGGGTGAACTCCTACAATGAGCAGTTCTTC.

This clone came up a few times. V is TRBV11-2 and J is TRBJ2-7; 8 nucleotides line up with TRBD1. This CDR3 has 15 residues. Losses at the gene ends were 5 bases for V and 4 bases for J; bases not matched to a gene: 10. Germline CDR1 SGHAT, CDR2 FQNNGV. CDR3 residues: CASSAGTGGMYEQYF. CDR3 nucleotides: TGTGCCAGCAGCGCTGGCACAGGGGGGATGTACGAGCAGTACTTC.